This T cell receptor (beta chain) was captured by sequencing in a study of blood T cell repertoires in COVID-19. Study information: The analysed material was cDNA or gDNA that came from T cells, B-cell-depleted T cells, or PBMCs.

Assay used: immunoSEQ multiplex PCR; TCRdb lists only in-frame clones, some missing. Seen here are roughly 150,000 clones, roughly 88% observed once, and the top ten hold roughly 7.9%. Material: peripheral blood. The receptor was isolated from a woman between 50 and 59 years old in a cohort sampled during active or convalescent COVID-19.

The CDR3 coding sequence is TGTGCCAGCAGCACCAGGGGAGAGTGCTACACCTTC. It is translated as CASSTRGECYTF. This chain links TRBV21-1 with TRBJ1-2; the table's D call of TRBD1 was not tested on the DNA. TRBV21-1 has pseudogene status. The CDR3 covers 12 residues.